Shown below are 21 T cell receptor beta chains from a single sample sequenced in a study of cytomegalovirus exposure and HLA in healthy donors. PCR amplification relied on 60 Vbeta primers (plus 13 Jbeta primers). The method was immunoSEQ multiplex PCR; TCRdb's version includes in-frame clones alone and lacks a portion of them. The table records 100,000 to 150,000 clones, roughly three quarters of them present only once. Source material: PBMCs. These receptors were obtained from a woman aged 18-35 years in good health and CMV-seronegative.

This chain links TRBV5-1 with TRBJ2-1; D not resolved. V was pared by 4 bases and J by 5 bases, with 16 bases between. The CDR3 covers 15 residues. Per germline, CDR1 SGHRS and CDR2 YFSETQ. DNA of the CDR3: TGCGCCAGCAGCCTGAGGTCAGCTGTTGACAATGAGCAGTTCTTC. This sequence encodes CASSLRSAVDNEQFF.

CDR3 in amino acids: CASRATSGSLDTQYF. The CDR3 nucleotides are TGCGCCAGCAGGGCGACTAGCGGGAGCTTAGATACGCAGTATTTT. J is TRBJ2-3 and V is TRBV10-1, with 12 bases lining up with TRBD2. Germline V gene lookup returns CDR1 WNHNN and CDR2 SYGVQD (reference sequence). The CDR3 spans 15 residues. The junction had 6 bases not matched to a gene; V was cut back by 6 bases and J by 5 bases.

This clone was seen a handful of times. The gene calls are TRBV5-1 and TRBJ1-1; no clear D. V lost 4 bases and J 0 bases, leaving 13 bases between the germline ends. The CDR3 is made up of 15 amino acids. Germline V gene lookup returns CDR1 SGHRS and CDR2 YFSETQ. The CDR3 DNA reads TGCGCCAGCAGCCCGCCTAACGAGATGAACACTGAAGCTTTCTTT. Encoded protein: CASSPPNEMNTEAFF.

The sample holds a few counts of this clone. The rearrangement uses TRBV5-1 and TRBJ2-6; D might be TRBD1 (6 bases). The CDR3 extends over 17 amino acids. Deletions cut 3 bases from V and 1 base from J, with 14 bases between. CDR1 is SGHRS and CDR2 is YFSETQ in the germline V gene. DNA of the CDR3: TGCGCCAGCAGCTCTATATCAGGGGAGTCTGGGGCCAACGTCCTGACTTTC. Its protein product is CASSSISGESGANVLTF.

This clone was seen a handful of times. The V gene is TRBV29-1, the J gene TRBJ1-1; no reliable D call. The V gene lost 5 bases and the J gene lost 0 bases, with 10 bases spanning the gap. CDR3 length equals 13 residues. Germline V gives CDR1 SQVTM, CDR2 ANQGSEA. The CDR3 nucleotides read TGCAGCGTTATTAGGGAGCTGAACACTGAAGCTTTCTTT. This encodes CSVIRELNTEAFF.

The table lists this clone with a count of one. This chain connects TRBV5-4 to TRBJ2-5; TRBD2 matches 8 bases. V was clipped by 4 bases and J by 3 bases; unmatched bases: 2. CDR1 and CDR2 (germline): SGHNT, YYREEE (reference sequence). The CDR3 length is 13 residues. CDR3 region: CASSEGLEETQYF. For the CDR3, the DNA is TGTGCCAGCAGCGAGGGACTAGAAGAGACCCAGTACTTC.

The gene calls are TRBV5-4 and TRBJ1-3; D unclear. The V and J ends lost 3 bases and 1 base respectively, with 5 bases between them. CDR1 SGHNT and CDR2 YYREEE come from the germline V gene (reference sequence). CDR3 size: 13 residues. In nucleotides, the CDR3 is TGTGCCAGCAGCTCCTATTCTGGAAACACCATATATTTT. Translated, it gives CASSSYSGNTIYF.

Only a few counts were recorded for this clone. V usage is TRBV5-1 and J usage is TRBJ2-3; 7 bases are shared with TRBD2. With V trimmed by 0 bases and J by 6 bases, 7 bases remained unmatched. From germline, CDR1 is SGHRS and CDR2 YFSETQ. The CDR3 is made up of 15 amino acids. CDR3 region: CASSLVQRGGDTQYF. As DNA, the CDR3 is TGCGCCAGCAGCTTGGTACAGCGGGGAGGGGATACGCAGTATTTT.

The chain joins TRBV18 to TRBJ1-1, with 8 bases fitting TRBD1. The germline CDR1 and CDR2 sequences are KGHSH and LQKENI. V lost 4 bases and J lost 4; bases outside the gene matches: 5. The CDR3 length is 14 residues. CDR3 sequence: CASSQDRGRTEAFF. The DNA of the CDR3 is TGTGCCAGCTCACAAGACAGGGGTCGCACTGAAGCTTTCTTT.

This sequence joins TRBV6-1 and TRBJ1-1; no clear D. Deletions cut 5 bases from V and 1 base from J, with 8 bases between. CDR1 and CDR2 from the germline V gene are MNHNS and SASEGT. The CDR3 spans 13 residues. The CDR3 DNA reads TGTGCCAGCAGTATCGCGGCGAACACTGAAGCTTTCTTT. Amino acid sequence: CASSIAANTEAFF.

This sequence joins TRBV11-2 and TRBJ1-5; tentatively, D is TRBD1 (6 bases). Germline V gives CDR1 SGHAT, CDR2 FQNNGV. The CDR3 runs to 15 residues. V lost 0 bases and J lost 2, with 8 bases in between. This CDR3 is CASSLDSGGNQPQHF. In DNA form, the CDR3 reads TGTGCCAGCAGCTTAGATTCAGGGGGCAATCAGCCCCAGCATTTT. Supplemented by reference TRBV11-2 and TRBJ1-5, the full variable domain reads EAGVAQSPRYKIIEKRQSVAFWCNPISGHATLYWYQQILGQGPKLLIQFQNNGVVDDSQLPKDRFSAERLKGVDSTLKIQPAKLEDSAVYLCASSLDSGGNQPQHFGDGTRLSIL.

The CDR3 nucleotides are TGTGCCACCAGCAGAGATCCCAGCGGGCTAGCGGGGTGGGAGCAGTTCTTC. It codes for CATSRDPSGLAGWEQFF. The chain recombines TRBV15 with TRBJ2-1; 9 nucleotides align to TRBD2. The trim removed 0 bases at V and 10 bases at J, leaving 13 bases unmatched. CDR3 length: 17 residues. Germline-derived CDR1 and CDR2 are LNHNV and YYDKDF (reference sequence).

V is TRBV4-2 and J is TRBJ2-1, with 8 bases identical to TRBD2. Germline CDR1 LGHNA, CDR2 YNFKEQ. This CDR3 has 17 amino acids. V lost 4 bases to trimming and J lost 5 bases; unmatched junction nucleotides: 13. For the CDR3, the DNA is TGTGCCAGCAGCCGCGGGGTTACAGCGGGAGAGAACAATGAGCAGTTCTTC. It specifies CASSRGVTAGENNEQFF.

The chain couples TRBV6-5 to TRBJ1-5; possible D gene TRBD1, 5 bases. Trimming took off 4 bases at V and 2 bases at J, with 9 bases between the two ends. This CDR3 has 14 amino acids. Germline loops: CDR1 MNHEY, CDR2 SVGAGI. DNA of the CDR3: TGTGCCAGCAGTTCCAGGGTTGGCAATCAGCCCCAGCATTTT. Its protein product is CASSSRVGNQPQHF.

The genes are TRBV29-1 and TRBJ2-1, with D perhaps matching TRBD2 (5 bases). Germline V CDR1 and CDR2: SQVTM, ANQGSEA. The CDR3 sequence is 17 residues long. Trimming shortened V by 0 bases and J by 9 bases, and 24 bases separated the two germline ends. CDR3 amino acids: CSVEDLTGLAKIGEQFF. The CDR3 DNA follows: TGCAGCGTTGAAGATCTCACGGGATTAGCGAAGATTGGTGAGCAGTTCTTC.

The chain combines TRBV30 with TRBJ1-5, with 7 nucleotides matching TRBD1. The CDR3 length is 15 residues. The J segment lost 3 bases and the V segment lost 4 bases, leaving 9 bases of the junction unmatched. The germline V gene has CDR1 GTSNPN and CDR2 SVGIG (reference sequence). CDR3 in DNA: TGTGCCTGGAAAGAGGGGACAGCCCTCAATCAGCCCCAGCATTTT. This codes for CAWKEGTALNQPQHF.

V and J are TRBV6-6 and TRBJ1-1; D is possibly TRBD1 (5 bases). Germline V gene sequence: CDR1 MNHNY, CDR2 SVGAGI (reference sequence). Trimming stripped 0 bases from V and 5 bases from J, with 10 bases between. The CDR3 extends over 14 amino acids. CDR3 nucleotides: TGTGCCAGCAGTTACTCAATGGGGCTGACTGAAGCTTTCTTT. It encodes CASSYSMGLTEAFF.

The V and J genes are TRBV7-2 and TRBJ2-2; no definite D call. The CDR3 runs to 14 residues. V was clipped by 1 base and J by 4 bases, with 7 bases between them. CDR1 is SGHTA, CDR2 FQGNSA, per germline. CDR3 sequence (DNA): TGTGCCAGCAGCTTAGTCCCCAGCACCGGGGAGCTGTTTTTT. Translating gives CASSLVPSTGELFF.

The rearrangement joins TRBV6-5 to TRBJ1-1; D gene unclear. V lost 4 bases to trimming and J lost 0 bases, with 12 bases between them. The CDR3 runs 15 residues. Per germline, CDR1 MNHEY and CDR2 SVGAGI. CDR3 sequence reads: CASSSSPQLNTEAFF. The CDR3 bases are TGTGCCAGCAGTTCCTCTCCACAGCTGAACACTGAAGCTTTCTTT.

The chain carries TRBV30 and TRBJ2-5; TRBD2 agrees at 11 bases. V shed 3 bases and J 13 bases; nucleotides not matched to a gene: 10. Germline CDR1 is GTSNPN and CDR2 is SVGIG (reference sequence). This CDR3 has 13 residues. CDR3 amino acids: CAWRSGSGRAGYF. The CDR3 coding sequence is TGTGCCTGGAGATCTGGTAGCGGGAGGGCCGGGTACTTC.

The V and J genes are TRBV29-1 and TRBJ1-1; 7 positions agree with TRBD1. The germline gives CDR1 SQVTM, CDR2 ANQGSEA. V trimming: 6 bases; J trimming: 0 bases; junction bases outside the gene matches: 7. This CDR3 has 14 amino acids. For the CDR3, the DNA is TGCAGCGTGGGGGACAGATTCATGAACACTGAAGCTTTCTTT. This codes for CSVGDRFMNTEAFF.